The 28 T cell receptor beta chains given below trace back to one sample, sequenced in a study of CD8 T cells in ankylosing spondylitis. MiXCR, applied by TCRdb to the 5' RACE reads, yields one record per CDR3 protein. Of more than 250,000 distinct CDR3 sequences in the sample, more than 9% were seen once. The sequenced material came from blood, either unsorted or a sorted T cell fraction (not recorded which). The receptors come from a female donor with ankylosing spondylitis or in good health (not recorded which).

CDR3 residues: CASSLERGGPSSYNEQFF. Here the CDR3 DNA reads TGTGCCAGCAGCTTAGAACGAGGCGGGCCGAGCTCCTACAATGAGCAGTTCTTC. V usage is TRBV11-2 and J usage is TRBJ2-1, with D maybe TRBD2 (5 bases). This CDR3 comprises 18 residues. Between the trimmed V and J ends, which lost 0 bases and 0 bases, there was a span of 15 bases. The V gene's germline CDR1 is SGHAT and CDR2 FQNNGV.

This clonotype was observed at least ten times. The V call is TRBV5-6, the J call TRBJ2-7; the D is unclear. This CDR3 contains 14 residues. With 2 bases removed from V and 1 base from J, the gap between germline ends came to 10 bases. The germline gives CDR1 SGHDT, CDR2 YYEEEE. This CDR3 is CASSFTSLSYEQYF. The CDR3 DNA follows: TGTGCCAGCAGCTTCACTTCGCTATCCTACGAGCAGTACTTC.

The chain links TRBV15 to TRBJ2-3; D unresolved. Germline V gene data show CDR1 as LNHNV and CDR2 as YYDKDF (reference sequence). This CDR3 region has 15 residues. V lost 0 bases and J 7 bases, leaving 14 bases between the germline ends. The DNA of the CDR3 is TGTGCCACCAGCAGAGATACCAGGAGCAGGAATACGCAGTATTTT. It encodes CATSRDTRSRNTQYF.

This clonotype occurred many times. The chain carries TRBV6-2 or TRBV6-3 and TRBJ1-1, with D hard to call. Germline V gives CDR1 MNHEY, CDR2 SVGEGT. Trimming stripped 9 bases from V and 0 bases from J, with 14 bases between. The CDR3 length is 14 residues. The CDR3 region has the DNA TGTGCCAGTATCCAATTCTTCATGAACACTGAAGCTTTCTTT. Its protein product is CASIQFFMNTEAFF.

This clonotype was counted many times. The chain couples TRBV15 to TRBJ1-1, with D unclear. The CDR3 extends over 13 amino acids. Trimming stripped 6 bases from V and 3 bases from J, with 11 bases between. Germline V gives CDR1 LNHNV, CDR2 YYDKDF (reference sequence). The CDR3 protein is CATRVGIDTEAFF. DNA of the CDR3: TGTGCCACCAGAGTAGGGATCGACACTGAAGCTTTCTTT.

V and J are TRBV3-1 and TRBJ2-1; 8 bases agree with TRBD1. The CDR3 loop spans 17 amino acids. The germline CDR1 and CDR2 sequences are LGHDT and YNNKEL (reference sequence). V dropped 6 bases and J dropped 3; count of bases not matched to a gene: 13. CDR3 DNA: TGTGCCAGCAGAGTAGGAGCTGGACAGGGTCGCTACAATGAGCAGTTCTTC. Encoded protein: CASRVGAGQGRYNEQFF.

This chain connects TRBV15 to TRBJ2-4; TRBD1 agrees at 8 bases. Unmatched junction bases numbered 8, after V lost 1 base and J lost 3 bases. The length of the CDR3 is 17 residues. The germline CDR1 and CDR2 sequences are LNHNV and YYDKDF (reference sequence). The CDR3 DNA reads TGTGCCACCAGCAGAGTCCCGGACAGGGAAGGCAAAAACATTCAGTACTTC. It yields the protein CATSRVPDREGKNIQYF.

This clonotype was counted many times. The chain uses TRBV7-2 and TRBJ2-1; no firm D call. Trimming took 6 bases from V and 5 from J, leaving 8 bases between them. Looked up from germline, CDR1 is SGHTA and CDR2 is FQGNSA. The CDR3 contains 12 residues. The DNA of the CDR3 is TGTGCCAGCAGTCGGGCCCACAATGAGCAGTTCTTC. Translated, it gives CASSRAHNEQFF.

This clonotype was counted a few times. The V and J genes are TRBV18 and TRBJ2-1; 10 positions match TRBD2. This CDR3 has 13 residues. Per germline, CDR1 KGHSH and CDR2 LQKENI. V gave up 3 bases and J gave up 10 bases; unmatched junction bases: 3. The CDR3 spells CASSPGLAKEQFF. In DNA form, the CDR3 reads TGTGCCAGCTCACCGGGACTAGCGAAAGAGCAGTTCTTC.

This clonotype was seen only a few times. The chain joins TRBV5-5 to TRBJ1-4; a possible D gene is TRBD1 (6 bases). The CDR3 contains 16 residues. The V and J ends lost 4 bases and 8 bases respectively, with 21 bases between them. Germline V CDR1 and CDR2: SGHKS, YYEKEE (reference sequence). The DNA of the CDR3 is TGTGCCAGCAGCGGAACCTCGGGCCCTACAGGGGAAAAACTGTTTTTT. Amino acid sequence: CASSGTSGPTGEKLFF.

This clonotype was counted many times. This chain links TRBV20-1 with TRBJ2-1, with D possibly TRBD1 on 6 matching bases. Germline lookup yields CDR1 DFQATT and CDR2 SNEGSKA (reference sequence). This CDR3 has 16 residues. Trimming removed 6 bases at V and 4 bases at J, with 22 bases between. The chain's CDR3 is CSARARRTETYNEQFF. The CDR3 DNA reads TGCAGTGCCCGGGCTAGAAGGACAGAGACTTACAATGAGCAGTTCTTC.

The V gene is TRBV5-1, the J gene TRBJ2-3, with unresolved D. CDR3 length equals 14 residues. Germline loops: CDR1 SGHRS, CDR2 YFSETQ. The V end lost 4 bases, the J end lost 4 bases, and 13 bases lay between the germline ends. CDR3 DNA sequence: TGCGCCAGCAGCCTTAGTAGCACGGCAGATACGCAGTATTTT. This translates into CASSLSSTADTQYF.

This clonotype has more than one count but fewer than ten. The chain employs TRBV3-1 and TRBJ2-1; TRBD1 agrees at 7 bases. Germline V gene data show CDR1 as LGHDT and CDR2 as YNNKEL (reference sequence). The trim removed 4 bases at V and 7 bases at J, leaving 10 bases unmatched. The CDR3 has 15 amino acids. This CDR3 reads CASSPRQGRGNEQFF. CDR3 DNA: TGTGCCAGCAGCCCGCGACAGGGCAGGGGGAATGAGCAGTTCTTC.

Many counts were recorded for this clonotype. The chain carries TRBV12-3 or TRBV12-4 and TRBJ1-2; D is uncertain. This CDR3 is built from 13 residues. Trimming stripped 5 bases from V and 2 bases from J, with 9 bases between. The CDR3 nucleotides read TGTGCCAGCAGTCGAAGGAGGAACTATGGCTACACCTTC. This sequence encodes CASSRRRNYGYTF.

This clonotype was found many times. The gene calls are TRBV5-4 and TRBJ2-5; possibly TRBD1 for D (5 bases). CDR1 is SGHNT and CDR2 is YYREEE in the germline V gene (reference sequence). Trimming stripped 6 bases from V and 0 bases from J, with 12 bases between. The CDR3 runs to 14 residues. The CDR3 protein is CASTTQGNQETQYF. Here the CDR3 DNA reads TGTGCCAGCACTACCCAGGGTAACCAAGAGACCCAGTACTTC.

This clonotype has just a few counts. The rearrangement joins TRBV20-1 to TRBJ2-7, with 9 bases lining up with TRBD1. The CDR3 has 13 amino acids. CDR1 and CDR2 from the germline V gene are DFQATT and SNEGSKA (reference sequence). J was trimmed by 8 bases and V by 6 bases; bases with no gene match: 11. As DNA, the CDR3 is TGCAGTGCGGGAGGACAGGGGAATTTTAAGCAGTACTTC. This gives the protein CSAGGQGNFKQYF.

On this clonotype itself: Being one base from a much bigger clone, this may be a read error. This sequence joins TRBV28 and TRBJ1-2; no firm D call. The CDR3 runs 10 residues. Germline loops: CDR1 MDHEN, CDR2 SYDVKM. In nucleotides, the CDR3 is TGTGCCAGCTCTAAGGTGGGCTACCCCTTC. Translating gives CASSKVGYPF.

This clonotype was detected ten times or more. CDR3: CASSRGTSGILDTQYF. CDR3 nucleotides: TGCGCCAGCAGCAGGGGGACTAGCGGGATTCTAGATACGCAGTATTTT. The chain links TRBV5-1 to TRBJ2-3; the match to TRBD2 covers 13 bases. Losses at the gene ends were 4 bases for V and 5 bases for J; bases not matched to a gene: 7. The CDR3 has 16 amino acids. Looked up from germline, CDR1 is SGHRS and CDR2 is YFSETQ.

Ten or more counts support this clonotype. The gene calls are TRBV28 and TRBJ2-2; no reliable D call. V was trimmed by 5 bases and J by 5 bases, leaving 6 bases between them. Germline CDR1 and CDR2: MDHEN and SYDVKM. The CDR3 runs to 12 residues. Here the CDR3 DNA reads TGTGCCAGCAGTCGAACTACCGGGGAGCTGTTTTTT. Translating it yields CASSRTTGELFF.

At least ten counts were recorded for this clonotype. The chain carries TRBV28 and TRBJ1-1; tentatively, D is TRBD1 (6 bases). Per the germline V gene, CDR1 is MDHEN and CDR2 is SYDVKM. V dropped 8 bases and J dropped 4 bases, with 17 bases sitting between them. The CDR3 length is 14 residues. In DNA form, the CDR3 reads TGTGCCAGCCATGTCGGGGGCGATGTCACTGAAGCTTTCTTT. It encodes CASHVGGDVTEAFF.

The chain combines TRBV11-3 with TRBJ2-7; 9 nucleotides align to TRBD2. The CDR3 extends over 17 amino acids. The V segment lost 0 bases and the J segment 5 bases; nucleotides outside the gene matches: 11. Germline CDR1 reads SGHNT; CDR2 reads YENEEA. The CDR3 loop reads CASSLDRIAGEGDEQYF. CDR3 bases: TGTGCCAGCAGCTTAGATCGGATAGCGGGAGAGGGGGACGAGCAGTACTTC.

This clonotype was observed at least ten times. The chain carries TRBV20-1 and TRBJ1-2; tentative D call: TRBD1 (6 bases). CDR1 DFQATT and CDR2 SNEGSKA come from the germline V gene (reference sequence). The V end lost 2 bases, the J end lost 8 bases, and 9 bases lay between the germline ends. This CDR3 region has 11 residues. In nucleotides, the CDR3 is TGCAGTGCTAGAAGACAGGCGGGCTACACCTTC. This sequence encodes CSARRQAGYTF.

This clonotype was found a few times. The J gene is TRBJ2-7, the V gene TRBV7-2, with a tentative D call TRBD2 (5 bases). Germline-derived CDR1 and CDR2 are SGHTA and FQGNSA. V lost 5 bases and J lost 3, with 14 bases in between. This CDR3 region has 14 residues. The CDR3 sequence: CASSHDGGSYEQYF. Written as DNA, the CDR3 is TGTGCCAGCAGCCACGACGGAGGTAGCTACGAGCAGTACTTC.

The chain combines TRBV11-2 with TRBJ2-5; D remains ambiguous. The CDR3 runs to 14 residues. CDR1 SGHAT and CDR2 FQNNGV come from the germline V gene. The V gene lost 1 base and the J gene lost 1 base, with 7 bases spanning the gap. CDR3 protein: CASSLVWFQETQYF. The CDR3 DNA follows: TGTGCCAGCAGCTTAGTATGGTTCCAAGAGACCCAGTACTTC.

The chain has TRBV7-2 and TRBJ1-5, with no clear D. V shed 1 base and J shed 11 bases, with 12 bases lying between them. The CDR3 is made up of 13 amino acids. Germline V CDR1 and CDR2: SGHTA, FQGNSA. In nucleotides, the CDR3 is TGTGCCAGCAGCTTAGGCGTCGGGTCGTCCCAGCATTTT. Its protein is CASSLGVGSSQHF.

With respect to this clonotype: A much larger clone lies one base from this, so it may be a read error. The chain joins TRBV20-1 to TRBJ1-5; no definite D call. V was trimmed by 5 bases and J by 6 bases, leaving 14 bases between them. The CDR3 loop spans 13 amino acids. Germline loops: CDR1 DFQATT, CDR2 SNEGSKA (reference sequence). The CDR3: CSADKSRTQPQHF. Here the CDR3 DNA reads TGCAGTGCTGATAAGAGCCGGACTCAGCCCCAGCATTTT.

This clonotype was detected only a few times. CDR3 region: CAISEYWTSGKGNEQFF. DNA of the CDR3: TGTGCCATCAGTGAGTACTGGACTAGCGGGAAGGGCAATGAGCAGTTCTTC. The V gene is TRBV10-3, the J gene TRBJ2-1; 12 positions match TRBD2. With V trimmed by 1 base and J by 6 bases, 7 bases remained unmatched. Germline V lookup: CDR1 ENHRY, CDR2 SYGVKD. This CDR3 has 17 residues.

Comment on this clonotype: A much larger clone lies a single base off, so this may be a read error. V usage is TRBV5-5 and J usage is TRBJ2-2; 9 bases are a match to TRBD1. CDR1 is SGHKS and CDR2 is YYEKEE in the germline V gene (reference sequence). The CDR3 covers 15 residues. CDR3 nucleotides: TGTGCCAGCAATTCCGGGACAGGGTACACCGGGGGGCTGTTTTTT. Residues: CASNSGTGYTGGLFF.